The clone carrying this TCR beta chain was found a few times. Its antigen is unknown. This entry comes from a study of beta chain features in type 1 diabetes. Deletions cut 1 base from V and 2 bases from J, with 11 bases between. CDR3 length: 15 amino acids. CDR1 is SEHNR and CDR2 is FQNEAQ in the germline V gene (reference sequence). Notes on the study in general: The study found moderately but significantly shorter TCRB CDR3s in all four CD4+ subsets of Type 1 diabetes patients.

Sorting based on CD45RO/CCR7/CD25/CD127/CD95/CD27 separated CD4+ naive, central memory, regulatory and stem cell-like memory cells. Each sorted population was over 95% pure. As every portion of the isolated RNA was reverse transcribed, the sequencing read expressed TCRB transcripts. Naive, central memory and regulatory T cell samples averaged roughly 3.6 million immunoSEQ reads each. Using immunoSEQ multiplex PCR, the repertoire was profiled, and TCRdb retains in-frame clones only, with some absent. Seen here are more than 250,000 clones, over 20% observed once, and the top ten hold more than 0.025%.

The V call is TRBV7-9, the J call TRBJ2-5; D call uncertain. The TCR comes from a woman between 35 and 50 years old with type 1 diabetes. Sample: naive CD4+ T cells from blood. The CDR3 sequence is CASSLGGSPQETQYF. DNA for the CDR3: TGTGCCAGCAGCTTAGGAGGATCTCCACAAGAGACCCAGTACTTC.